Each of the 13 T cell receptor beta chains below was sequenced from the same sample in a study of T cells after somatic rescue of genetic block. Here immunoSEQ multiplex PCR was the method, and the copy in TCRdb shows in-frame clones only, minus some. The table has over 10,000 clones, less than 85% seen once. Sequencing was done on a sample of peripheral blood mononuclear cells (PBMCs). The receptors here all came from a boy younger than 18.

CDR3 in DNA: TGTGCCAGCAGCCAAGTCGTAAGGGACGAGCAGTACTTC. It codes for CASSQVVRDEQYF. The gene calls are TRBV14 and TRBJ2-7; no clear D gene. The CDR3 runs to 13 residues. Trimming left V 1 base short and J 5 bases short, with 9 bases between. Germline CDR1 SGHDN, CDR2 FVKESK.

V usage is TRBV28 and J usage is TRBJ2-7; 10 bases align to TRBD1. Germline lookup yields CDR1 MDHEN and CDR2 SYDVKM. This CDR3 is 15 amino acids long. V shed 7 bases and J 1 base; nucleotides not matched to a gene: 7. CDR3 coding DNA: TGTGCCAGCATCGCCGGGACAGGGGTTTCCTACGAGCAGTACTTC. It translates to CASIAGTGVSYEQYF.

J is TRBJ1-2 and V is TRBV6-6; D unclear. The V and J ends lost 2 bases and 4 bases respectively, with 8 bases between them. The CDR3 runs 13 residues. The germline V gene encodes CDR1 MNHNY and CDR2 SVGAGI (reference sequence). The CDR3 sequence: CASSYKGAYGYTF. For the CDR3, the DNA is TGTGCCAGCAGTTACAAAGGCGCCTATGGCTACACCTTC.

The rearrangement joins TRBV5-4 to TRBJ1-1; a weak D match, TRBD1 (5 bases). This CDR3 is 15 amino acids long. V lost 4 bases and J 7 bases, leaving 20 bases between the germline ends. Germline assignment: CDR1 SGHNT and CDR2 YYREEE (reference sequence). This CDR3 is CASSRDFAPKGEAFF. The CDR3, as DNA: TGTGCCAGCAGCAGGGACTTTGCCCCTAAGGGTGAAGCTTTCTTT.

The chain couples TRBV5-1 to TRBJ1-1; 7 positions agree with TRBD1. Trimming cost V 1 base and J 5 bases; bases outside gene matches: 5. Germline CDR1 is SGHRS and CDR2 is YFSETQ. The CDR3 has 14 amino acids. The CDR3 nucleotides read TGCGCCAGCAGCTTGATCAGGGGGGAAACTGAAGCTTTCTTT. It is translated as CASSLIRGETEAFF.

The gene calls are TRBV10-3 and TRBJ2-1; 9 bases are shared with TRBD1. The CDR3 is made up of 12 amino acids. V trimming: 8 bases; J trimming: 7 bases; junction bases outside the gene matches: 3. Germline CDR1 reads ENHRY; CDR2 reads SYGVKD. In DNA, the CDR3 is TGTGCCATCGGGACAGGGAGGAATGAGCAGTTCTTC. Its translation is CAIGTGRNEQFF.

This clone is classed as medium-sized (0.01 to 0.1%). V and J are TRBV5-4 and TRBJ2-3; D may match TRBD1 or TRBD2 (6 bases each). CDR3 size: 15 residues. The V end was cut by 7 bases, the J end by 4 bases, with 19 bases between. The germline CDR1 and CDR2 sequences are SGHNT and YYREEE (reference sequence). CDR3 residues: CASLLWGAPPDTQYF. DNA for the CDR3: TGTGCCAGCCTTTTATGGGGGGCGCCCCCAGATACGCAGTATTTT.

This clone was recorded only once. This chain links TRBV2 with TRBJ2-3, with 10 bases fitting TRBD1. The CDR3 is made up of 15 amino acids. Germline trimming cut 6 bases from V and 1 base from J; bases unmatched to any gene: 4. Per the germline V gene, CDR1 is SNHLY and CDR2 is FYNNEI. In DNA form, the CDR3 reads TGTGCCAGCAGAACCGGGACAGGGGGCACAGATACGCAGTATTTT. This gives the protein CASRTGTGGTDTQYF.

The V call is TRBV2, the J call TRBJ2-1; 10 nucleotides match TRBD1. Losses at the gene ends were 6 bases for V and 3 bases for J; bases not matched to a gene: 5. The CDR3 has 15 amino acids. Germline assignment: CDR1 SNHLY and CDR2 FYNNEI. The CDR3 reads CASRAGQGDYNEQFF. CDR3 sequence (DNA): TGTGCCAGCAGAGCAGGACAGGGGGACTACAATGAGCAGTTCTTC.

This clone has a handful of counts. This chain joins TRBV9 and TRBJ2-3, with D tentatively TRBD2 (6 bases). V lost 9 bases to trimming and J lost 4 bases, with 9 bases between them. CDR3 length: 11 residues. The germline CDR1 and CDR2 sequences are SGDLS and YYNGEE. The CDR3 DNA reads TGTGCCAACGGGGAGGCAGATACGCAGTATTTT. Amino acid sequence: CANGEADTQYF.

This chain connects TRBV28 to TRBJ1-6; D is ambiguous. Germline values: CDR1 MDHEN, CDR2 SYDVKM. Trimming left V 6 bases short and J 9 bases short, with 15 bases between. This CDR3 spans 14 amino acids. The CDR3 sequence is CASRSAGGVSPLHF. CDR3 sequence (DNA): TGTGCCAGCAGGTCCGCGGGTGGGGTTTCACCCCTCCACTTT.

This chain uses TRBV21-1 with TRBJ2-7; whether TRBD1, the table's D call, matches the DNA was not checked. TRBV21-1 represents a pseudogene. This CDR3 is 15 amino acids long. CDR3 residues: CASSKSGGPPYEQYF. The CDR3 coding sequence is TGTGCCAGCAGCAAATCAGGGGGGCCCCCCTACGAGCAGTACTTC.

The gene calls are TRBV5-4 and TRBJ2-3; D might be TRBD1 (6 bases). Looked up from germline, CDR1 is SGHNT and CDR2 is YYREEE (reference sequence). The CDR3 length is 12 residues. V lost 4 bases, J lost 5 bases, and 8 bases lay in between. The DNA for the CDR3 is TGTGCCAGCAGCCTGGACAGAGATACGCAGTATTTT. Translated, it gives CASSLDRDTQYF.